The rows below give T cell receptor beta chains drawn from one sample of a study of T-cell reconstitution after alpha-beta-depleted transplantation in children. TCRdb re-called the PCR reads through MiXCR, storing one row per CDR3 protein. The table includes about 400,000 distinct CDR3 sequences, approximately 12% detected once. Sequencing used PBMCs, obtained from the stem cell graft. Receptors originate from a human donor who donated a stem cell graft to a child with Fanconi anemia. CDR3s include the opening cysteine and the closing phenylalanine or tryptophan. The order of the fields is J gene, V gene, D gene, CDR3 length, clone size, CDR3 DNA, CDR3 protein. D genes are given only for firm matches. Part of the rows lack a size; the others show once, few, many or a class for expanded clones.

J: TRBJ2-1; V: TRBV5-6; D: .; length: 14; size: many; DNA: TGTGCCAGCTTCAGGGTGGGGGCTTACAATGAGCAGTTCTTC; CDR3: CASFRVGAYNEQFF
J: TRBJ2-3; V: TRBV3-1; D: .; length: 14; size: .; DNA: TGTGCCAGCAGCCAATGGTCTGACACAGATACGCAGTATTTT; CDR3: CASSQWSDTDTQYF
J: TRBJ2-3; V: TRBV15; D: .; length: 13; size: few; DNA: TGTGCCACCAGCAGCGGGATCCAGGGTACGCAGTATTTT; CDR3: CATSSGIQGTQYF
J: TRBJ2-3; V: TRBV11-2; D: .; length: 15; size: few; DNA: TGTGCCAGCAGCTTCTCCGGGCTAAGCACAGATACGCAGTATTTT; CDR3: CASSFSGLSTDTQYF
J: TRBJ1-1; V: TRBV6-1; D: .; length: 15; size: .; DNA: TGTGCCAGCAGAACCCCCGGGGGGCTGAACACTGAAGCTTTCTTT; CDR3: CASRTPGGLNTEAFF
J: TRBJ2-2; V: TRBV18; D: .; length: 15; size: many; DNA: TGTGCCAGCTCACGAAAACAGGCGAACACCGGGGAGCTGTTTTTT; CDR3: CASSRKQANTGELFF
J: TRBJ2-5; V: TRBV10-2; D: .; length: 12; size: .; DNA: TGCGCCAGCAGTGACTGGAAAGAGACCCAGTACTTC; CDR3: CASSDWKETQYF
J: TRBJ2-1; V: TRBV12-3/TRBV12-4; D: .; length: 15; size: few; DNA: TGTGCCAGCAGTTTAATGGGACCCCGAACCCATGAGCAGTTCTTC; CDR3: CASSLMGPRTHEQFF
J: TRBJ2-2; V: TRBV12-3/TRBV12-4; D: TRBD2; length: 15; size: many; DNA: TGTGCCAGCAGTAGGACTAGACCTACCACCGGGGAGCTGTTTTTT; CDR3: CASSRTRPTTGELFF
J: TRBJ2-7; V: TRBV30; D: .; length: 12; size: many; DNA: TGTGCCTGGTCCGGACGGCGCTACGAGCAGTACTTC; CDR3: CAWSGRRYEQYF
J: TRBJ1-1; V: TRBV7-9; D: .; length: 13; size: .; DNA: TGTGCCAGCAGCAACTGGGAGGGCACTGAAGCTTTCTTT; CDR3: CASSNWEGTEAFF
J: TRBJ1-2; V: TRBV3-1; D: .; length: 14; size: few; DNA: TGTGCCAGCAGCCACTCTCGTCAGGGGTATGGCTACACCTTC; CDR3: CASSHSRQGYGYTF
J: TRBJ1-4; V: TRBV12-3/TRBV12-4; D: TRBD1; length: 16; size: once; DNA: TGTGCCAGCAGTTCCAACCTCGGACAGGGGGAAGGTGGACTGTTTTTT; CDR3: CASSSNLGQGEGGLFF
J: TRBJ2-7; V: TRBV11-2; D: .; length: 15; size: .; DNA: TGTGCCAGCAGCTTAGACAGCGATCTTTCCTACGAGCAGTACTTC; CDR3: CASSLDSDLSYEQYF
J: TRBJ1-1; V: TRBV18; D: TRBD1; length: 16; size: .; DNA: TGTGCCAGCTCACCACGAACAGGGGAGTTGAACACTGAAGCTTTCTTT; CDR3: CASSPRTGELNTEAFF
J: TRBJ1-1; V: TRBV12-3/TRBV12-4; D: .; length: 13; size: many; DNA: TGTGCCAGCAGTTTGGAGGCGGGGGCTGAAGCTTTCTTT; CDR3: CASSLEAGAEAFF
J: TRBJ1-2; V: TRBV7-9; D: .; length: 13; size: .; DNA: TGTGCCAGCAGCTCGGGGGAATCCTATGGCTACACCTTC; CDR3: CASSSGESYGYTF
J: TRBJ2-2; V: TRBV27; D: .; length: 14; size: .; DNA: TGTGCCAGCAGTTTATATTCGAACACCGGGGAGCTGTTTTTT; CDR3: CASSLYSNTGELFF
J: TRBJ2-5; V: TRBV5-5; D: .; length: 16; size: .; DNA: TGTGCCAGCAGCTCGGGGATCGACTCCATTCAAGAGACCCAGTACTTC; CDR3: CASSSGIDSIQETQYF